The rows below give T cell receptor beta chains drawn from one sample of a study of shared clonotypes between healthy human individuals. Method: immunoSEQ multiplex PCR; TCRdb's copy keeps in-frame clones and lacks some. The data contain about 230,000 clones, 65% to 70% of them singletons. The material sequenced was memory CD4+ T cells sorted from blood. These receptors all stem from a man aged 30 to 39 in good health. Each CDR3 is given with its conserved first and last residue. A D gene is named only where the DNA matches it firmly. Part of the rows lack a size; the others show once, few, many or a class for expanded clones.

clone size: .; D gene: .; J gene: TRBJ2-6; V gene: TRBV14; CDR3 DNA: TGTGCCAGCAGCCAATTTCCAGTTATTGCCTCTGGGGCCAACGTCCTGACTTTC; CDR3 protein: CASSQFPVIASGANVLTF
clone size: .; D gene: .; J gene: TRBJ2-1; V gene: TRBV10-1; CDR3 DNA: TGCGCCAGCAGTGAGCCCCGGGGGCAGGAGTTCTTC; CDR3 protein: CASSEPRGQEFF
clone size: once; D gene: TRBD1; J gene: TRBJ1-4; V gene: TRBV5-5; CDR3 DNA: TGTGCCAGCAGTTCAGAACAGGGGCCGCTTAATGAAAAACTGTTTTTT; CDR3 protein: CASSSEQGPLNEKLFF
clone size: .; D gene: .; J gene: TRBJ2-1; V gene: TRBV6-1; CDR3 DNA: TGTGCCAGCAGTACAGGGTTCTCCTACAATGAGCAGTTCTTC; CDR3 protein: CASSTGFSYNEQFF
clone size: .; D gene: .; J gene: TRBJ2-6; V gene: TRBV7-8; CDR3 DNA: TGTGCCAGCAGCTTAAGGTCGACGGCGGCCAACGTCCTGACTTTC; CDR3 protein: CASSLRSTAANVLTF
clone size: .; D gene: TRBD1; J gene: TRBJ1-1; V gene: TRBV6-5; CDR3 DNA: TGTGCCAGCAGGGGGACAGGGGGGATCAACACTGAAGCTTTCTTT; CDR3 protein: CASRGTGGINTEAFF
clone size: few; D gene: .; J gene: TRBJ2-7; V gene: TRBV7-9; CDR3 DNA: TGTGCCAGCAGCGGGAGACTCAACTACGAGCAGTACTTC; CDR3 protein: CASSGRLNYEQYF
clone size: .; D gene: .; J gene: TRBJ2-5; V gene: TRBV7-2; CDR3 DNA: TGTGCCAGCAGCTTTGCCAAAGAGACCCAGTACTTC; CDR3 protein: CASSFAKETQYF
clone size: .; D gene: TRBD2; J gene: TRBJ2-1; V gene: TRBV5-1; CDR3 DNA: TGCGCCAGCAGCTTGGCCACACTAGCGGGAGGGTCCGGAATCTACAATGAGCAGTTCTTC; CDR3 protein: CASSLATLAGGSGIYNEQFF
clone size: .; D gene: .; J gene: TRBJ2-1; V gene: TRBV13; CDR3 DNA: TGTGCCAGCAGACCTCGTCGGGAGTCAAGCAATGAGCAGTTCTTC; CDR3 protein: CASRPRRESSNEQFF
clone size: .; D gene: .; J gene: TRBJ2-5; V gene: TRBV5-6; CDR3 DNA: TGTGCCAGCAGCTTGCCCCGGCGAAACCAAGAGACCCAGTACTTC; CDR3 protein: CASSLPRRNQETQYF
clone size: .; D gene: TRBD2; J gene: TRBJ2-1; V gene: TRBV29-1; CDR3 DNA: TGCAGCGGGGAGGGGACTAGCGGGGGATACAATGAGCAGTTCTTC; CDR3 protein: CSGEGTSGGYNEQFF
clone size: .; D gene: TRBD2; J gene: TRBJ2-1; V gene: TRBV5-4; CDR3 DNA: TGTGCCAGCAGCTCCGCTTGGACTAGCGGGAAAGACGAGCAGTTCTTC; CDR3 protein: CASSSAWTSGKDEQFF
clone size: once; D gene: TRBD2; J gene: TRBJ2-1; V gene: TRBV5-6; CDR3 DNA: TGTGCCAGCAGCTTGGGACTAGCGGCGTCCTACAATGAGCAGTTCTTC; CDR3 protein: CASSLGLAASYNEQFF
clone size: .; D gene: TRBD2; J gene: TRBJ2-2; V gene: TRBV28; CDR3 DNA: TGTGCCAGCAGTACCTTACTAGCGGGAGAATCGAACACCGGGGAGCTGTTTTTT; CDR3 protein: CASSTLLAGESNTGELFF
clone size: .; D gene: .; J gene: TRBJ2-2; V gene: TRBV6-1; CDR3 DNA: TGTGCCAGCAGTGAAGCCGGTGGAGGGTGGTACACCGGGGAGCTGTTTTTT; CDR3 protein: CASSEAGGGWYTGELFF
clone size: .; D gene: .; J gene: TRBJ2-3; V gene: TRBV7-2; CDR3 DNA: TGTGCCAGCAGCTTACTGGGGAAAGATACGCAGTATTTT; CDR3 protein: CASSLLGKDTQYF
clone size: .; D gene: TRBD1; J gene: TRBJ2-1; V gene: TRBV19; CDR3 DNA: TGTGCCAGTAGGAACGCACTGGACAGGGGGAATGAGCAGTTCTTC; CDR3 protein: CASRNALDRGNEQFF
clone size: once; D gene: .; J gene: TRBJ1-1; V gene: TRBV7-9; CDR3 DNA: TGTGCCAGCCGAACAACGAGGAACACTGAAGCTTTCTTT; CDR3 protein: CASRTTRNTEAFF
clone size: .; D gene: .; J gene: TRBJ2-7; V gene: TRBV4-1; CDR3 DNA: TGCGCCAGCAGCCAACTGGCGATGACCTACGAGCAGTACTTC; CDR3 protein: CASSQLAMTYEQYF
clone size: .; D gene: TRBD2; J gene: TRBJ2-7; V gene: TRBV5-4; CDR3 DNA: TGTGCCAGCAGCCTCAGGACTAGCGGGAGGGACGAGCAGTACTTC; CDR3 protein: CASSLRTSGRDEQYF
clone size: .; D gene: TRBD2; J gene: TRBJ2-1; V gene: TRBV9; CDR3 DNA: TGTGCCAGCAGCGTTGGCGGGAGTACCTACAATGAGCAGTTCTTC; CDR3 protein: CASSVGGSTYNEQFF
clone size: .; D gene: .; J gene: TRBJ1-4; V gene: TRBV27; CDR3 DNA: TGTGCCAGCAGTATTGGGGACACTGGTAGGGAAAAACTGTTTTTT; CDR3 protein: CASSIGDTGREKLFF
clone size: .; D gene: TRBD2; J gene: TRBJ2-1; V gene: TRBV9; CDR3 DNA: TGTGCCAGCAGCAGGACTAGCGGGAGCGATGAGCAGTTCTTC; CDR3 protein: CASSRTSGSDEQFF
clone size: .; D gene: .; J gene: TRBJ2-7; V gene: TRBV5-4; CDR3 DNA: TGTGCCAGCACATCCAGGGGGGGCTCTGAGGAGCAGTACTTC; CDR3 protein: CASTSRGGSEEQYF
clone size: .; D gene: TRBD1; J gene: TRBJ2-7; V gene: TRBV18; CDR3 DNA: TGTGCCAGCTCGCGACAGGGAAGATCCTACGAGCAGTACTTC; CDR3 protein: CASSRQGRSYEQYF
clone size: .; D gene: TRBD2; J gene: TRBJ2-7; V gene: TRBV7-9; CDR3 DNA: TGTGCCAGCAGCTTATATCATATTAGCGGGATCAGTTCCTACGAGCAGTACTTC; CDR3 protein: CASSLYHISGISSYEQYF
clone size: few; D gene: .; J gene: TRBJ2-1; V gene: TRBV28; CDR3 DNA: TGTGCCAGCAGTTTTAGAACAATGGTCAATGAGCAGTTCTTC; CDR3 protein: CASSFRTMVNEQFF
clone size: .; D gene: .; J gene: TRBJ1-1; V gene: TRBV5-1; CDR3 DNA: TGCGCCAGCAGATCTGTCACGGGTAACACTGAAGCTTTCTTT; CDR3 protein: CASRSVTGNTEAFF
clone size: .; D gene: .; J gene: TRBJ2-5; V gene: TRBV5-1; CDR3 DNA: TGCGCCAGCAGCCGGGGGACGGTGGTTCGGGAGACCCAGTACTTC; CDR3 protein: CASSRGTVVRETQYF
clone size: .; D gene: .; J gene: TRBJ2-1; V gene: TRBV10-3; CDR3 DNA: TGTGCCATCAGTGGTTTGGGCTCCCAGGATGAGCAGTTCTTC; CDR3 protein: CAISGLGSQDEQFF
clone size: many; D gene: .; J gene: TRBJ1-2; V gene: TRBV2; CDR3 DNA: TGTGCCAGCAGTGACAGACGGACGGGTGCAGGCTACACCTTC; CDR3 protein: CASSDRRTGAGYTF
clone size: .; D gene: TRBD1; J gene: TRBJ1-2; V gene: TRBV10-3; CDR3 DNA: TGTGCCATGCGAAGGACAGGGTCGGAGGATGGCTACACCTTC; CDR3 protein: CAMRRTGSEDGYTF
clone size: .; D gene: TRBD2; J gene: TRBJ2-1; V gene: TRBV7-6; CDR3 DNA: TGTGCCAGCAGCTCCCCCGGGACTAGCGGAAACAATGAGCAGTTCTTC; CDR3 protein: CASSSPGTSGNNEQFF
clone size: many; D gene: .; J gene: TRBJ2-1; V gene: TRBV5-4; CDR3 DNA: TGTGCCAGCATCGGGGAAGGGTGGGCTAGGCGTGAGCAGTTCTTC; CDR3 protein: CASIGEGWARREQFF
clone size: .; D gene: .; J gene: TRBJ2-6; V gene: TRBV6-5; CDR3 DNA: TGTGCCAGCAGTTCGGCGAAGGCCTCTGGGGCCAACGTCCTGACTTTC; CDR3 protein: CASSSAKASGANVLTF
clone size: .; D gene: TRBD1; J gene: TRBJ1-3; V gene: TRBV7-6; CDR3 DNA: TGTGCCAGCAGCTTCGGGACAGGGGCTTCTGGAAACACCATATATTTT; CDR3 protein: CASSFGTGASGNTIYF
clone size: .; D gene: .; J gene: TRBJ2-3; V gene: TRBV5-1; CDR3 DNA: TGCGCCAGCAGCTTGGACGTTGGAAGTAATACGCAGTATTTT; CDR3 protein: CASSLDVGSNTQYF
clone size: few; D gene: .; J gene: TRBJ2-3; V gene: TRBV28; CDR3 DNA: TGTGCCAGCAGTTCCAACACAGATACGCAGTATTTT; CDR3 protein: CASSSNTDTQYF
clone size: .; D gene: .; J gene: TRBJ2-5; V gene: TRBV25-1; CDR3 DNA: TGTGCCAGCAGTGAAGGGTCCGGCTTCGGGGAGACCCAGTACTTC; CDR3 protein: CASSEGSGFGETQYF
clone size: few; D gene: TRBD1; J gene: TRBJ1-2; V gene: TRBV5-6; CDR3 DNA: TGTGCCAGCAGCCGGCCCCAGGGGGCGGGTGGCTACACCTTC; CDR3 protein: CASSRPQGAGGYTF
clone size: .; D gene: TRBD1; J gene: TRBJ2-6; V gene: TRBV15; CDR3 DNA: TGTGCCACCAGCAGAGGTGGGACAGCCCGGAACTCTGGGGCCAACGTCCTGACTTTC; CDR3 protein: CATSRGGTARNSGANVLTF
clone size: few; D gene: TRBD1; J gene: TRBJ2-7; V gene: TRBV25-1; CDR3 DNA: TGTGCCAGCAGTGGACAGGGCTACGAGCAGTACTTC; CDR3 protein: CASSGQGYEQYF
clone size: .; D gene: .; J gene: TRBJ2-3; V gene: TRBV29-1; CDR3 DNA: TGCAGCGTTGACAGGGAGGGCACAGATACGCAGTATTTT; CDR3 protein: CSVDREGTDTQYF
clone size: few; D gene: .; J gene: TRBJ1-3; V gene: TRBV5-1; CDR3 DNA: TGCGCCAGCAGCCTGGCGTCCTCTGGAAACACCATATATTTT; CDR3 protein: CASSLASSGNTIYF
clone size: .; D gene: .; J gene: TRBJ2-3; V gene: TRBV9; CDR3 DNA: TGTGCCAGCAGCCGTTCTTCCGATGGATCAGATACGCAGTATTTT; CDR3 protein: CASSRSSDGSDTQYF
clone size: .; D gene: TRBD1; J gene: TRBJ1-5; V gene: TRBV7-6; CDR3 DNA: TGTGCCAGCAGCTTAGGAACAGGGGGAAGCAATCAGCCCCAGCATTTT; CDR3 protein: CASSLGTGGSNQPQHF
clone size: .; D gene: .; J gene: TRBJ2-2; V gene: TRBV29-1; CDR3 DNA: TGCAGCGCCAAATCGGGACTGGGCGACACCGGGGAGCTGTTTTTT; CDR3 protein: CSAKSGLGDTGELFF
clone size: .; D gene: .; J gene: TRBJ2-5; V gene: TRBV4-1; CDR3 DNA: TGCGCCAGCAGCCAAGACCGCTGGGTAGCGGTAAACCAGGAGACCCAGTACTTC; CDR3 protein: CASSQDRWVAVNQETQYF
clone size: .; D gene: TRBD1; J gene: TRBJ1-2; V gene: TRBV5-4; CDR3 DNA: TGTGCCAGCAGCTTTGAAGGCACAGGGGTTGGTGGCTACACCTTC; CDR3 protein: CASSFEGTGVGGYTF
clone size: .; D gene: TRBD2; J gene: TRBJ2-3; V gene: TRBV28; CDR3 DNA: TGTGCCAGCAGTTCCTCTAGCGGAACAAGCACAGATACGCAGTATTTT; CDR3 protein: CASSSSSGTSTDTQYF
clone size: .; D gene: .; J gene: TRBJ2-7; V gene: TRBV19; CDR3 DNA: TGTGCCAGTAGTATTACCGGGCCGAAGAGCTCCTACGAGCAGTACTTC; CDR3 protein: CASSITGPKSSYEQYF
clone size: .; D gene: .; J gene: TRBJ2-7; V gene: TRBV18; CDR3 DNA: TGTGCCAGCTCACTACAGGGACCCTACTACGAGCAGTACTTC; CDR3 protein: CASSLQGPYYEQYF
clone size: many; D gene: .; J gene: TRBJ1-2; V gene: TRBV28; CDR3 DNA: TGTGCCAGCAGTTCCCGGTGGGGCTACACCTTC; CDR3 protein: CASSSRWGYTF
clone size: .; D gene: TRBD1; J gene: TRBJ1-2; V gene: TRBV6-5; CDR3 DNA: TGTGCCAGCAGTTACTTACAGGGACAGGGTGGCTACACCTTC; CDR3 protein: CASSYLQGQGGYTF
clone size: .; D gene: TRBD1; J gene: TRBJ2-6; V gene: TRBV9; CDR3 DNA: TGTGCCAGCAGCGACAACCCGACACAGGGGTCTGGGGCCAACGTCCTGACTTTC; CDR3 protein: CASSDNPTQGSGANVLTF
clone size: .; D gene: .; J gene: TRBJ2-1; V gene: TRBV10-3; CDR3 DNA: TGTGCCATCAGTGGTCGTGGATCCTACAGTGAGCAGTTCTTC; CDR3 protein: CAISGRGSYSEQFF
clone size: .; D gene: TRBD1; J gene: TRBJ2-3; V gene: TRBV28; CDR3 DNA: TGTGCCAGCAAAAAAGGGGGCTACGATACGCAGTATTTT; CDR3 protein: CASKKGGYDTQYF
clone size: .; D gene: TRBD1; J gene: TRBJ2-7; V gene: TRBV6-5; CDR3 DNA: TGTGCCAGCAGTCCCCCAGGGGGAGCGTACGAGCAGTACTTC; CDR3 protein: CASSPPGGAYEQYF
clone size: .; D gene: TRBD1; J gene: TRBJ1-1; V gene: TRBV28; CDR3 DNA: TGTGCCAGCAGTCCGTCGGGACAGGGGGCGGCTGAAGCTTTCTTT; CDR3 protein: CASSPSGQGAAEAFF